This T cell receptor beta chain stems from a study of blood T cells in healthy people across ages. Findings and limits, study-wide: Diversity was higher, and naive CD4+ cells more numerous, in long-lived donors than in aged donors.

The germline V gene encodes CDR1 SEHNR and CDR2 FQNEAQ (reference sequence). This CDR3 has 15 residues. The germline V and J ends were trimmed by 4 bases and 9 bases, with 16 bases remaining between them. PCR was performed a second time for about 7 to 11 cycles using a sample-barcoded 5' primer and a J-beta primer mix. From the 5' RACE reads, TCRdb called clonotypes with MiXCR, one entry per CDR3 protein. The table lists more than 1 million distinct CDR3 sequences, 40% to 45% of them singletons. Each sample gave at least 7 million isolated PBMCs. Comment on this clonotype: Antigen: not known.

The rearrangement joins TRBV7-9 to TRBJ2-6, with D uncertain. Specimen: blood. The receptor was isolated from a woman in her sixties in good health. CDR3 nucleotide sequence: TGTGCCAGCAGCTCTGCCGACGGTTTCGGCAACGTCCTGACTTTC. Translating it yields CASSSADGFGNVLTF.